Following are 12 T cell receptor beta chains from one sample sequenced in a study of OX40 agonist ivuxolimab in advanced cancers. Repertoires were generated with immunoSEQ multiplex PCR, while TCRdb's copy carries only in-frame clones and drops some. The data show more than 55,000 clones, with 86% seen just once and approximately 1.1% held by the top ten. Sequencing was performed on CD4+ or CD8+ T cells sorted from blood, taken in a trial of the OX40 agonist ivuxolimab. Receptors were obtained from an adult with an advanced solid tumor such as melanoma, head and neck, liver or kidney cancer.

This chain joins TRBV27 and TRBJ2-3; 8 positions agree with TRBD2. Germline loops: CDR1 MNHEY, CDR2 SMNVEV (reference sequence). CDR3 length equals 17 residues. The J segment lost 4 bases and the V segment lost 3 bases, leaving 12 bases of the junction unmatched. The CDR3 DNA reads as TGTGCCAGCAGTTTGATTTCGGGGAGCGGGAGTGCAGATACGCAGTATTTT. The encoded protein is CASSLISGSGSADTQYF.

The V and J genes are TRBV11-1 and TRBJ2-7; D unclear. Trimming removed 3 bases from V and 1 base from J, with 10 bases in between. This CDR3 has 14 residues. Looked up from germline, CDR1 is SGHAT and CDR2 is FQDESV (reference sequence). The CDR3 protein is CASSFGQISYEQYF. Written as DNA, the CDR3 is TGTGCCAGCAGCTTCGGGCAGATATCCTACGAGCAGTACTTC.

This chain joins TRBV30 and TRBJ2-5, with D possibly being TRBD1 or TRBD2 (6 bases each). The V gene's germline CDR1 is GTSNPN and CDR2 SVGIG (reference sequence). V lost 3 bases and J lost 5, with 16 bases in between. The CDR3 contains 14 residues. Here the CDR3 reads CAWSQGGGAETQYF. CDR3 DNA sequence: TGTGCCTGGAGCCAAGGGGGAGGAGCGGAGACCCAGTACTTC.

The CDR3 nucleotides read TGTGCCAGCAGTATTACTCGCACAGATACGCAGTATTTT. Amino acids: CASSITRTDTQYF. The chain joins TRBV11-2 to TRBJ2-3, with D unresolved. Per germline, CDR1 SGHAT and CDR2 FQNNGV. V was pared by 6 bases and J by 1 base, with 8 bases between. This CDR3 comprises 13 residues.

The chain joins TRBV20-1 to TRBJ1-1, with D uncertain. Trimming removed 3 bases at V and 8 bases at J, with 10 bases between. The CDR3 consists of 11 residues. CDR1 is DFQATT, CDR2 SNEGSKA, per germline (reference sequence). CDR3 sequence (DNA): TGCAGTGCTAGGCGGGAGTTAGAAGCTTTCTTT. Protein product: CSARRELEAFF.

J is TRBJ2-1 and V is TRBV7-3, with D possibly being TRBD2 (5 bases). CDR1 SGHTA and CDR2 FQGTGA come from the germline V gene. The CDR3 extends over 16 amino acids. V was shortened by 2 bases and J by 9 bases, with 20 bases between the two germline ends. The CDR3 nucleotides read TGTGCCAGCAGCTTAGATGCGGGCCCTAAAAGGAGTGAGCAGTTCTTC. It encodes CASSLDAGPKRSEQFF.

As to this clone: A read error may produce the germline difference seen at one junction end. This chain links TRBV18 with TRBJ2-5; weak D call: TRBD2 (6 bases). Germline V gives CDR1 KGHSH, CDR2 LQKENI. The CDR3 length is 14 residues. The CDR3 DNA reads TGTGCCAGCTCACCACCTAGCGGTCAAGAGGCCCAGTACTTC. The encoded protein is CASSPPSGQEAQYF.

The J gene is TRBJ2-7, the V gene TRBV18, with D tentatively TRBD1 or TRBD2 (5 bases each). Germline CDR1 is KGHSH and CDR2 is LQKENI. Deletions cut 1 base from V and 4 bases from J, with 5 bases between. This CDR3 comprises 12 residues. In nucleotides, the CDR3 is TGTGCCAGCTCACCACGGGGGTACGAGCAGTACTTC. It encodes CASSPRGYEQYF.

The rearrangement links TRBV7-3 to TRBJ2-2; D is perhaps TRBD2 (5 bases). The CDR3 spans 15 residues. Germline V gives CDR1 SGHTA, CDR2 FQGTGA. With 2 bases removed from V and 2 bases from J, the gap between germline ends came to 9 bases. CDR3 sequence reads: CASSLPASNTGELFF. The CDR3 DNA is TGTGCCAGCAGCTTACCGGCTAGCAACACCGGGGAGCTGTTTTTT.

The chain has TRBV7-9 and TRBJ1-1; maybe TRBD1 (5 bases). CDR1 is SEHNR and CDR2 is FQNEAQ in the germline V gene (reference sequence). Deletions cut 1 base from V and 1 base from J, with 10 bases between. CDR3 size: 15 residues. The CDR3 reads CASSLGDGWNTEAFF. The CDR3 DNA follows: TGTGCCAGCAGCTTAGGGGACGGATGGAACACTGAAGCTTTCTTT.

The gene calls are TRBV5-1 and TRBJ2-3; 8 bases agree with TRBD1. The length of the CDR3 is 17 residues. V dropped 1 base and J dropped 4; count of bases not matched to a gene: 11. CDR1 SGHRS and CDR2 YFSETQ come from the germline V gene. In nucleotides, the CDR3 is TGCGCCAGCAGCTTGTCGGGACCAGGGGGCCTGGCAGATACGCAGTATTTT. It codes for CASSLSGPGGLADTQYF.

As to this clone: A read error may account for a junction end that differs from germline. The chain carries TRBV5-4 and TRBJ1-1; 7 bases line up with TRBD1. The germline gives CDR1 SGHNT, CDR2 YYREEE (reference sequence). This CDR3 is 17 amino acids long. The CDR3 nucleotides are TGTGCCAGCAGCCCGGCCTTAACAGGGGTAGTTGACACTGAGGCTTTCTTT. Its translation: CASSPALTGVVDTEAFF. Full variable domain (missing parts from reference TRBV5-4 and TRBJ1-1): ETGVTQSPTHLIKTRGQQVTLRCSSQSGHNTVSWYQQALGQGPQFIFQYYREEENGRGNFPPRFSGLQFPNYSSELNVNALELDDSALYLCASSPALTGVVDTEAFFGQGTRLTVV.